This T cell receptor beta chain appears in the sequencing data of a study of tumor-infiltrating lymphocytes in primary liver carcinoma (dated by TCRdb to the late 2010s). Regarding the research as a whole: Hepatocellular carcinoma (four) or combined HCC and intrahepatic cholangiocarcinoma (one) was present in the five patients, who were three men and two women aged 30 to 69 years. TCRbeta repertoire sequencing covered 35 specimens from 5 patients: 25 tumor regions, 5 adjacent noncancerous liver tissues and 5 peripheral blood samples. Each sample produced roughly 3.65 to 7.5 million productive TCRbeta reads, and read depth showed no significant difference between tissue types. TCRbeta repertoire sequencing, expression microarrays and whole-exome sequencing were combined in the study across five regions of each liver tumor, with adjacent normal tissue and blood also included. The five patients had tumors of stage T1-T3 N0M0, with maximum diameters ranging from 4.2 to 10 cm. Repertoires from technical replicates were highly reproducible, with mean shared-clone rates approximately 0.88 and correlation coefficients above 0.98. Broader findings and caveats from the paper: Only a few patients were included in the study, and the authors note that the findings should be validated in a larger study. Because only the TCR beta chain was sequenced and unpaired alpha chains were not captured, true repertoire diversity is likely underestimated. Because the samples were bulk and unsorted, CD4+ and CD8+ T cell repertoires could not be compared. The top 250 clones made up a significantly larger repertoire fraction in tumors than in blood (p = 0.039). Consistent with antigen-driven expansion, pairs of tumor regions showed higher repertoire overlap (mean roughly 36%) than either tumor-adjacent pairs (about 17%) or tumor-blood pairs (approximately 15%).

Without any cell sorting, total RNA and DNA were extracted together from around 20-30 mg of bulk tissue using the AllPrep DNA/RNA mini kit. Surgical resection was performed in China between late 2015 and early 2016 on about 5 patients with histopathologically diagnosed primary liver carcinoma. At the time of sampling, the patients were treatment-naive and had chronic HBV infection. Fresh tumor and adjacent tissue pieces were bisected, with one half stored in RNAlater at -80 degrees C and the other half sent for histology. TCRbeta-specific cDNA was reverse-transcribed from 500 ng total RNA using a constant-region primer and ProtoScript II reverse transcriptase. Three nested multiplex PCR rounds, following a slightly modified ARM-PCR procedure, were used to build the TCRbeta libraries. The first two PCR rounds used multiplex TRBV1-TRBV30 forward primers with a Cbeta reverse primer, each for 10 cycles. Sample barcodes and Illumina adapters were added in a final 25-cycle PCR with Deep VentR polymerase. Before sequencing, amplicons between 200 and 500 bp were purified from gel using a QIAquick gel extraction kit. An Illumina HiSeq 2500 was used to sequence the TCRbeta amplicons, generating 250-bp paired-end reads. The authors' pipeline ran thus. Quality trimming of reads was performed with Trimmomatic v0.33, and paired reads were merged with FLASH v1.2.11 so that full CDR3 sequences could be recovered. V, D and J germline segments were assigned to the rearranged TCRbeta sequences by MiGEC v1.2.1b. Clonotype statistics and Shannon-Wiener diversity indices were calculated with VDJtools v1.0.0. Except for diversity analysis, only the 250 most abundant clonotypes of each sample were used in subsequent analyses to reduce sampling bias. The public reads were run again by TCRdb, first through fastp at Q25 and then through MiXCR, and only productive beta chains were kept. Rows with one shared CDR3 protein collapse into an entry with the most common genes and DNA. The V and J calls were not made by the authors but by TCRdb's processing. This sample comprises tens of thousands of distinct CDR3 sequences, under 75% of them detected only once. Approximately 27% of the sample goes to the ten largest clones.

This clonotype registers as large (0.1 to 1%) within its sample. Its antigen remains undetermined. No base qualities exist here, and no much larger clone lies one base off it. Trimming removed 6 bases from V and 5 bases from J, leaving 10 bases between the germline ends. The CDR3 runs 12 residues from the cysteine to the phenylalanine. Only the CDR3 DNA is retained, 36 bases long and in frame from the first base. CDR1 and CDR2 are drawn from the germline V gene: SGHAT, FQNNGV. Sequencing used tumor-adjacent normal liver tissue. This clonotype was sampled from a man in his forties or fifties with primary liver carcinoma and hepatitis B virus infection. The chain is made from TRBV11-2 and TRBJ2-5; the D region is possibly TRBD1 or TRBD2, each matching across 5 bases. This receptor has the CDR3 CASRFEGETQYF. The DNA reads as follows: TGTGCCAGCAGGTTTGAGGGGGAGACCCAGTACTTC.